This TCR beta chain was observed in a study of OX40 agonist ivuxolimab in advanced cancers. Trimming stripped 4 bases from V and 2 bases from J, with 12 bases between. Per the germline V gene, CDR1 is SGHRS and CDR2 is YFSETQ. The CDR3 runs 14 residues. Some clones are missing from TCRdb's copy, which holds only in-frame ones; the method was immunoSEQ multiplex PCR. The sample contains 50,000 or so clones, around 85% of which appear only once. The chain couples TRBV5-1 to TRBJ1-1; tentative D call: TRBD1 (6 bases). Material: CD4+ or CD8+ T cells sorted from blood, obtained in a trial of the OX40 agonist ivuxolimab. This TCR came from an adult with an advanced solid tumor such as melanoma, head and neck, liver or kidney cancer. CDR3 residues: CASSGRDTNTEAFF. In DNA form, the CDR3 reads TGCGCCAGCAGCGGGCGGGACACCAACACTGAAGCTTTCTTT.